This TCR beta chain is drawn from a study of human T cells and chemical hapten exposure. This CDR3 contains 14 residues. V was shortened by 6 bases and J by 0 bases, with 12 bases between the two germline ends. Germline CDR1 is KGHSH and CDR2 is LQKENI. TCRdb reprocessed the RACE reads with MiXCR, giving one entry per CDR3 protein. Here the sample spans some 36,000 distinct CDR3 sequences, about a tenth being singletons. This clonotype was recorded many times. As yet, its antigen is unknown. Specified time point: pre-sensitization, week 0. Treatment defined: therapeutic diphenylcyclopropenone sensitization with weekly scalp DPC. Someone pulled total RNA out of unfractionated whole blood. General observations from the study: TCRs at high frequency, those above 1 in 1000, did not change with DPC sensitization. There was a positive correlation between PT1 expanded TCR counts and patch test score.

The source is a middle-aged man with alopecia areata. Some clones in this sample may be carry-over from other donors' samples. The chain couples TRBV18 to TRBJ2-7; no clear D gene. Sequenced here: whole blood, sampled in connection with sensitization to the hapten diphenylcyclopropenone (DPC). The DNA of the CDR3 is TGTGCCAGCTCCACGGGTCACAGCTCCTACGAGCAGTACTTC. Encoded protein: CASSTGHSSYEQYF. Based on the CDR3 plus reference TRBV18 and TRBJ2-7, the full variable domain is NAGVMQNPRHLVRRRGQEARLRCSPMKGHSHVYWYRQLPEEGLKFMVYLQKENIIDESGMPKERFSAEFPKEGPSILRIQQVVRGDSAAYFCASSTGHSSYEQYFGPGTRLTVT.